Presented here are 15 T cell receptor beta chains from one specimen sequenced in a study of CD8+ T cells in alopecia areata listed by TCRdb under 2018. Pooled mouse cutaneous lymph node cells were stained for CD4, CD8alpha, NKG2D, NKG2ACE and other markers and were then sorted on a BD Influx. Library preparation employed the immunoSEQ multiplex PCR assay. To provide template for TCR sequencing, every sample had RNA extracted and reverse transcribed into cDNA. The immuneACCESS repertoire file appears here via TCRdb, limited to in-frame rearrangements. These files lack a portion of the clones; in checked studies, under half of the deficit traces to unresolved V genes, and the cause of the others is not known. For this sample the table reports 250,000 or so clones, with no clone seen just once. The ten largest make up 1.2% of the sample. The sequenced sample was CD4+ T cells sorted from a lymph node. The origin of the receptors is a C3H/HeJ mouse with alopecia areata. Members of this strain share the MHC haplotype H2-k.

This clone was observed a handful of times. Gene labels here are mouse ones. Read sequence stops 4 residues before the CDR3 end, and the germline J gene provides the missing end. The chain uses TRBV13-3 and TRBJ2-7, with D perhaps matching TRBD2 (6 bases). Germline-derived CDR1 and CDR2 are NNHDY and SYVADS. The CDR3 contains 12 residues. The ends were cut back, 2 bases at V and 3 bases at J, with 6 bases in the middle. The CDR3 protein is CASSELGYEQYF. The DNA read from the CDR3 is TGTGCCAGCAGTGAACTGGGCTAT.

This clone was seen ten or more times. Mouse names are used for the genes. The read comes to an end 3 residues before the CDR3 does, leaving the germline J gene to fill in the end. This sequence joins TRBV13-1 and TRBJ1-6; D perhaps matches TRBD1 (5 bases). TRBJ1-6 qualifies as an ORF whose function is uncertain. Germline V gene data show CDR1 as NSHNY and CDR2 as SYGAGN. This CDR3 spans 12 amino acids. CDR3 DNA (partial): TGTGCCAGCAGTGCCGCAGGGTGGGCC. Translating it yields CASSAAGWA. The entire CDR3 protein is CASSAAGWALYF.

This clone has a handful of counts. The genes are named according to mouse. The read halts 4 residues ahead of the CDR3 end, with the missing end drawn from the germline J gene. This chain connects TRBV17 to TRBJ2-1, with 9 bases fitting TRBD2. This CDR3 contains 13 residues. Germline V lookup: CDR1 MNHDT, CDR2 YYDKIL. The V gene end was trimmed by 6 bases and the J gene end by 6 bases; junction bases not matched to a gene: 3. This CDR3 is CASRKTGGAEQFF. CDR3 DNA (partial): TGTGCTAGCAGGAAGACTGGGGGTGCT.

This clone was seen only a few times. Gene labels here are mouse ones. Other DNA variants within this sample encode the same CDR3. The part of the CDR3 DNA that was read is TGTGCCAGCAGCCAGGGGACAACAGAA. Translation gives CASSQGTTE. The entire CDR3 is CASSQGTTETLYF. The chain recombines TRBV5 with TRBJ2-3, with D possibly being TRBD1 (6 bases). Coverage ceases 4 residues before the CDR3 finishes, and the germline J gene fills in the end. This CDR3 has 13 amino acids. The ends were cut back, 3 bases at V and 4 bases at J, with 8 bases in the middle. Germline assignment: CDR1 LGHNA and CDR2 YNLKQL (reference sequence).

The sample holds many counts of this clone. Mouse gene names apply. The CDR3 extends 3 residues past the end of the read, so its final part is completed from the germline J gene. The J gene is TRBJ1-6, the V gene TRBV3, with TRBD1 identical over 7 bases. TRBJ1-6 falls under the ORF class, with uncertain function. Germline values: CDR1 SNHLY, CDR2 FYNGKV (reference sequence). With V trimmed by 6 bases and J by 0 bases, 8 bases remained unmatched. This CDR3 is built from 17 residues. CDR3 amino acids: CASRPGTENSYNSPLYF. The sequenced CDR3 bases are TGTGCCAGCAGGCCCGGGACAGAAAATTCCTATAATTCGCCC.

This clone was counted only a few times. Gene labels here are mouse ones. The read stops 4 residues short of the end of the CDR3; the missing end is completed from the germline J gene. The chain combines TRBV31 with TRBJ2-1; the match to TRBD2 covers 7 bases. J was trimmed by 2 bases and V by 3 bases; bases with no gene match: 7. This CDR3 has 15 residues. Germline V gene lookup returns CDR1 GKSSPN and CDR2 SITVG. The part of the CDR3 DNA that was read is TGTGCCTGGAGCCTTTCCCTGGGGGACTATGCT. Its protein product is CAWSLSLGDYA. The whole CDR3 protein is CAWSLSLGDYAEQFF.

This clone was found a few times. Mouse gene names and germline throughout. The CDR3 end lies 4 residues beyond the end of the read and is filled in from the germline J gene. V gene TRBV1 combines with J gene TRBJ2-1, with TRBD1 matching 8 bases. Trimming at V came to 3 bases and at J to 0 bases, leaving 1 base not matched to a gene. Germline values: CDR1 NSQYPW, CDR2 LRSPGD (reference sequence). This CDR3 region has 15 residues. CDR3 DNA (partial): TGCACCTGCAGTGCGACAGGGGATAACTATGCT. Amino acids: CTCSATGDNYA. The CDR3 in full is CTCSATGDNYAEQFF.

About this clone: Gene names and germline refer to mouse. This same CDR3 is encoded by further DNA sequences in the sample. Incomplete CDR3 DNA: TGTGCCTGGAGTCTTCAGAACTCC. Translated: CAWSLQNS. The full CDR3 protein is CAWSLQNSDYTF. The rearrangement uses TRBV31 and TRBJ1-2; D gene uncertain. Coverage ceases 4 residues before the CDR3 finishes, and the germline J gene fills in the end. CDR1 is GKSSPN, CDR2 SITVG, per germline. The CDR3 length is 12 residues. With 0 bases removed from V and 2 bases from J, the gap between germline ends came to 4 bases.

Worth noting for this clone: Genes here carry mouse names. The read comes to an end 4 residues before the CDR3 does, leaving the germline J gene to fill in the end. Within the sample, other DNA sequences also encode this same CDR3. The chain links TRBV19 to TRBJ2-7, with 10 nucleotides matching TRBD2. This CDR3 has 12 amino acids. Germline CDR1 is FNHDT and CDR2 is SITEND (reference sequence). CDR3 DNA, as far as it was read: TGTGCCATCCGGGACTGGGGTTAT. This translates into CAIRDWGY. The whole CDR3 is CAIRDWGYEQYF. The full variable domain, completed using reference TRBV19 and TRBJ2-7, is GGIITQTPKFLIGQEGQKLTLKCQQNFNHDTMYWYRQDSGKGLRLIYYSITENDLQKGDLSEGYDASREKKSSFSLTVTSAQKNEMAVFLCAIRDWGYEQYFGPGTRLTVL.

This clone came up many times. Gene names and germline refer to mouse. The CDR3 extends 4 residues past the end of the read, so its final part is completed from the germline J gene. The identical CDR3 is also encoded by other nucleotide sequences in the sample. This rearrangement joins TRBV12-1 to TRBJ1-2; D might be TRBD1 (5 bases). Trimming left V 4 bases short and J 0 bases short, with 11 bases between. The CDR3 has 14 amino acids. Germline CDR1 SGHSN, CDR2 HYEKVE. The CDR3 bases that were read are TGTGCCAGCTCCCTCCCAGGGACAAACTCC. Protein product: CASSLPGTNS. The full CDR3 protein reads CASSLPGTNSDYTF.

A few counts support this clone. Genes here carry mouse names. The observed sequence ends 4 residues before the CDR3 terminus, with the missing tail filled in from the germline J gene. Other DNA variants within this sample encode the same CDR3. This rearrangement joins TRBV13-2 to TRBJ2-3; D is possibly TRBD1 (5 bases). The CDR3 covers 14 residues. The ends were cut back, 0 bases at V and 1 base at J, with 6 bases in the middle. Germline CDR1 reads NNHNN; CDR2 reads SYGAGS (reference sequence). The sequenced part of the CDR3 DNA is TGTGCCAGCGGTGATGCCAGGGGTGCAGAA. Its protein is CASGDARGAE. The whole CDR3 region reads CASGDARGAETLYF.

Points on this clone: The gene names here belong to mouse. The read halts 4 residues ahead of the CDR3 end, with the missing end drawn from the germline J gene. The rearrangement uses TRBV1 and TRBJ2-4, with 11 positions matching TRBD2. Germline values: CDR1 NSQYPW, CDR2 LRSPGD (reference sequence). CDR3 size: 15 residues. V gave up 7 bases and J gave up 0 bases; unmatched junction bases: 3. CDR3 DNA, as far as it was read: TGCACCTGCACCGACTGGGGGGGTAGTCAAAAC. It codes for CTCTDWGGSQN. The entire CDR3 is CTCTDWGGSQNTLYF.

This clone showed up just a few times. The gene names here belong to mouse. The read is 4 residues too short to cover the CDR3 end, so that end is filled in from the germline J gene. This rearrangement joins TRBV1 to TRBJ1-2; 10 bases fit TRBD1. The CDR3 runs 15 residues. The germline V gene has CDR1 NSQYPW and CDR2 LRSPGD (reference sequence). V was clipped by 0 bases and J by 3 bases; unmatched bases: 1. CDR3 amino acids: CTCSADGTGDSDYTF. The covered CDR3 bases are TGCACCTGCAGTGCAGATGGGACAGGGGACTCC.

A few counts support this clone. Gene names and germline refer to mouse. The CDR3 end falls 4 residues outside the read, so it is completed with the germline J gene. V gene TRBV19 combines with J gene TRBJ2-1; no firm D call. The CDR3 is 14 residues long. Trimming cost V 4 bases and J 4 bases, with 12 bases left between them. Germline V gene sequence: CDR1 FNHDT, CDR2 SITEND (reference sequence). The sequenced part of the CDR3 DNA is TGTGCCAGCAGTCCCCCCGACAAATATGCT. The encoded protein is CASSPPDKYA. The entire CDR3 protein is CASSPPDKYAEQFF.

Only a few counts were recorded for this clone. Mouse gene names apply. The CDR3 is cut off 4 residues early in the read; its end comes from the germline J gene. This specimen includes other DNA sequences encoding the same CDR3. V and J are TRBV13-3 and TRBJ2-1; 7 nucleotides agree with TRBD1. J lost 4 bases, V lost 6 bases, and 4 bases had no gene match. CDR1 NNHDY and CDR2 SYVADS come from the germline V gene. The CDR3 extends over 13 amino acids. Incomplete CDR3 DNA: TGTGCCAGCAAGGACAGGCCGTATGCT. This translates into CASKDRPYA. The whole CDR3 protein reads CASKDRPYAEQFF.